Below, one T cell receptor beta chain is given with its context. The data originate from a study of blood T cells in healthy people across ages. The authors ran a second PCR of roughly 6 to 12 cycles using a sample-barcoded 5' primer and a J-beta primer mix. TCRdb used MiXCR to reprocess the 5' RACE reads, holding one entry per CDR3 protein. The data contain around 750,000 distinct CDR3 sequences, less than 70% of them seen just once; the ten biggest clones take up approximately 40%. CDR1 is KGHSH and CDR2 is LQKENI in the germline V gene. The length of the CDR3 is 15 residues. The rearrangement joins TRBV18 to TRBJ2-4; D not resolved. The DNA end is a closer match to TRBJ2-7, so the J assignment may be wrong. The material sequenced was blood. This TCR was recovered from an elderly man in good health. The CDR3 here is CASSPYDGPMNEQYF. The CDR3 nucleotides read TGTGCCAGCTCACCTTACGACGGACCTATGAACGAGCAGTACTTC.